Following are 31 T cell receptor beta chains from one sample sequenced in a study of blood T cell repertoires in COVID-19. The table came from immunoSEQ multiplex PCR; TCRdb's copy has only in-frame clones and leaves some out. The table includes about 50,000 clones, approximately 80% detected once. The sample consisted of peripheral blood. Receptors originate from a man in his sixties with acute or convalescent COVID-19.

The J gene is TRBJ2-2, the V gene TRBV7-8, with a weak D call TRBD1 (5 bases). CDR1 is SGHVS, CDR2 FQNEAQ, per germline. Trimming shortened V by 5 bases and J by 0 bases, and 13 bases separated the two germline ends. The CDR3 sequence is 16 residues long. Here the CDR3 DNA reads TGTGCCAGCAGCCCATCCAGGACACCGAACACCGGGGAGCTGTTTTTT. Translating it yields CASSPSRTPNTGELFF.

This rearrangement joins TRBV25-1 to TRBJ2-3, with a weak D call TRBD2 (6 bases). With 7 bases removed from V and 6 bases from J, the gap between germline ends came to 17 bases. The germline gives CDR1 MGHDK, CDR2 SYGVNS. The CDR3 contains 14 residues. Here the CDR3 DNA reads TGTGCCAGCAAGAGTAGCGGTCCAGGTGATACGCAGTATTTT. Translated, it gives CASKSSGPGDTQYF.

This clone has a handful of counts. This chain joins TRBV10-3 and TRBJ1-2; 7 bases line up with TRBD1. Germline V gene lookup returns CDR1 ENHRY and CDR2 SYGVKD. Unmatched junction bases numbered 11, after V lost 7 bases and J lost 3 bases. The CDR3 length is 15 residues. CDR3 sequence: CAITPGGEGHYGYTF. CDR3 DNA sequence: TGTGCCATCACCCCAGGGGGAGAGGGGCACTATGGCTACACCTTC.

The chain employs TRBV30 and TRBJ2-7, with D maybe TRBD2 (6 bases). Germline assignment: CDR1 GTSNPN and CDR2 SVGIG (reference sequence). The CDR3 spans 15 residues. Trimming stripped 4 bases from V and 2 bases from J, with 18 bases between. CDR3 sequence (DNA): TGTGCCTGGAACCCCTCCGGGGGATCTCCCTACGAGCAGTACTTC. Translated: CAWNPSGGSPYEQYF.

The V gene is TRBV19, the J gene TRBJ2-5; D might be TRBD1 (5 bases). The ends were cut back, 3 bases at V and 1 base at J, with 15 bases in the middle. Germline CDR1 is LNHDA and CDR2 is SQIVND (reference sequence). CDR3 length equals 16 residues. Written as DNA, the CDR3 is TGTGCCAGTAGTATTGGGGCAGGGTTCGCCCAAGAGACCCAGTACTTC. As protein: CASSIGAGFAQETQYF.

In its sample, this clone was seen once. The V and J genes are TRBV5-5 and TRBJ1-6; perhaps TRBD1 as D (6 bases). Per the germline V gene, CDR1 is SGHKS and CDR2 is YYEKEE (reference sequence). V lost 4 bases and J 11 bases, leaving 13 bases between the germline ends. CDR3 length equals 13 residues. The CDR3 DNA is TGTGCCAGCAGCCCCATGAGGGGGACACCCCTCCACTTT. This gives the protein CASSPMRGTPLHF. The variable domain in full, completed from reference TRBV5-5 and TRBJ1-6, reads DAGVTQSPTHLIKTRGQQVTLRCSPISGHKSVSWYQQVLGQGPQFIFQYYEKEERGRGNFPDRFSARQFPNYSSELNVNALLLGDSALYLCASSPMRGTPLHFGNGTRLTVT.

The chain employs TRBV11-2 and TRBJ1-1, with TRBD1 matching over 8 bases. V dropped 1 base and J dropped 5; count of bases not matched to a gene: 6. CDR1 is SGHAT, CDR2 FQNNGV, per germline. This CDR3 region has 15 residues. In DNA form, the CDR3 reads TGTGCCAGCAGCTTAGGTACAGGGGGAAGTACTGAAGCTTTCTTT. Translated, it gives CASSLGTGGSTEAFF.

This rearrangement joins TRBV11-2 to TRBJ2-3; perhaps TRBD2 as D (5 bases). V lost 4 bases and J lost 2, with 13 bases in between. The CDR3 extends over 15 amino acids. Per the germline V gene, CDR1 is SGHAT and CDR2 is FQNNGV. CDR3 in amino acids: CASSSTPDFTDTQYF. DNA of the CDR3: TGTGCCAGCAGCTCTACTCCGGACTTCACAGATACGCAGTATTTT.

The V and J genes are TRBV19 and TRBJ2-3; 9 bases agree with TRBD2. Germline trimming cut 3 bases from V and 4 bases from J; bases unmatched to any gene: 2. The CDR3 is made up of 14 amino acids. CDR1 and CDR2 from the germline V gene are LNHDA and SQIVND (reference sequence). CDR3 DNA: TGTGCCAGTAGTATTCTAGCGGGACCAGATACGCAGTATTTT. Translated: CASSILAGPDTQYF.

This clone was picked up a small number of times. The same CDR3 is also encoded by other DNA sequences in this sample. The gene calls are TRBV6-5 and TRBJ2-7, with 8 bases fitting TRBD1. The ends lost 6 bases at V and 0 bases at J; junction bases unmatched: 4. This CDR3 has 14 amino acids. Germline-derived CDR1 and CDR2 are MNHEY and SVGAGI. CDR3 DNA: TGTGCCAGCAGGGGACAGGCTCCCTCCTACGAGCAGTACTTC. Its translation is CASRGQAPSYEQYF.

This clone was recorded once. CDR3 sequence: CASSQALTGGSTEAFF. CDR3 in DNA: TGTGCCAGCAGCCAAGCATTAACTGGCGGGTCCACTGAAGCTTTCTTT. The genes are TRBV3-1 (or the pseudogene TRBV3-2) and TRBJ1-1; no reliable D call. V lost 1 base to trimming and J lost 4 bases, with 16 bases between them. The germline gives CDR1 LGHDT, CDR2 YNNKEL (reference sequence). The CDR3 length is 16 residues.

This sequence joins TRBV11-2 and TRBJ1-2; D is perhaps TRBD1 (5 bases). The CDR3 is made up of 14 amino acids. Trimming shortened V by 4 bases and J by 8 bases, and 17 bases separated the two germline ends. Germline loops: CDR1 SGHAT, CDR2 FQNNGV. CDR3 sequence (DNA): TGTGCCAGCAGCTCGGGACTTCGGGAGCGGGGCTACACCTTC. It codes for CASSSGLRERGYTF.

CDR3 sequence: CASSIEDSQETQYF. CDR3 nucleotides: TGTGCCAGTAGTATAGAGGACAGCCAAGAGACCCAGTACTTC. The genes are TRBV19 and TRBJ2-5; perhaps TRBD1 as D (6 bases). V lost 0 bases and J 1 base, leaving 6 bases between the germline ends. The germline gives CDR1 LNHDA, CDR2 SQIVND (reference sequence). CDR3 size: 14 residues.

The CDR3 protein is CASSVVAGASGNTIYF. The CDR3 bases are TGTGCCAGCAGCGTAGTCGCGGGGGCATCTGGAAACACCATATATTTT. J is TRBJ1-3 and V is TRBV9; a weak D match, TRBD1 (6 bases). CDR3 length equals 16 residues. Germline CDR1 SGDLS, CDR2 YYNGEE. The ends were cut back, 0 bases at V and 1 base at J, with 11 bases in the middle.

The chain combines TRBV4-1 with TRBJ1-6, with 8 bases that match TRBD1. V was clipped by 3 bases and J by 7 bases; unmatched bases: 2. CDR3 length: 14 amino acids. Germline CDR1 is MGHRA and CDR2 is YSYEKL. The CDR3 is CASSHRGLNSPLHF. The CDR3 nucleotides read TGCGCCAGCAGCCACAGGGGGCTAAATTCACCCCTCCACTTT.

The V call is TRBV2, the J call TRBJ2-3; D call uncertain. CDR1 SNHLY and CDR2 FYNNEI come from the germline V gene. This CDR3 comprises 18 residues. V was cut by 7 bases and J by 0 bases, with 23 bases left in between. DNA for the CDR3: TGTGCCAGCATCCCTCTCCTCTATTACGACTCTAGCACAGATACGCAGTATTTT. It is translated as CASIPLLYYDSSTDTQYF.

The chain has TRBV10-1 and TRBJ1-1; the match to TRBD1 covers 8 bases. V dropped 2 bases and J dropped 1; count of bases not matched to a gene: 0. Germline CDR1 WNHNN, CDR2 SYGVQD (reference sequence). The CDR3 is 14 amino acids. The CDR3: CASSEGTGNTEAFF. The CDR3 nucleotides read TGCGCCAGCAGTGAGGGGACAGGGAACACTGAAGCTTTCTTT.

This chain links TRBV5-1 with TRBJ2-7, with 9 bases matching TRBD1. This CDR3 contains 15 residues. The V gene end was trimmed by 7 bases and the J gene end by 7 bases; junction bases not matched to a gene: 15. CDR1 and CDR2 from the germline V gene are SGHRS and YFSETQ. The CDR3 bases are TGCGCCAGCTCTAAGGGAGGACAGGGGTCGAGGGAGCAGTACTTC. It encodes CASSKGGQGSREQYF.

This chain links TRBV27 with TRBJ1-2; TRBD1 matches 9 bases. Germline CDR1 is MNHEY and CDR2 is SMNVEV (reference sequence). The V and J ends lost 6 bases and 8 bases, in that order; junction bases with no gene match: 7. The CDR3 covers 13 residues. The CDR3, as DNA: TGTGCCAGCAGCCAAACAGGGGGCCGAGGCTACACCTTC. Its protein is CASSQTGGRGYTF.

This chain links TRBV4-3 with TRBJ1-1; D possibly corresponds to TRBD1 (6 bases). The CDR3 runs to 18 residues. The V gene lost 3 bases and the J gene lost 0 bases, with 20 bases spanning the gap. Germline values: CDR1 LGHNA, CDR2 YSLEER. CDR3 amino acids: CASSHRQDSSALNTEAFF. Written as DNA, the CDR3 is TGCGCCAGCAGCCACCGACAGGACAGCTCAGCTTTGAACACTGAAGCTTTCTTT.

V is TRBV3-1 (or the pseudogene TRBV3-2) and J is TRBJ2-3; 10 nucleotides line up with TRBD2. CDR1 and CDR2 from the germline V gene are LGHDT and YNNKEL (reference sequence). The CDR3 spans 17 residues. V trimming: 1 base; J trimming: 2 bases; junction bases outside the gene matches: 6. The CDR3 coding sequence is TGTGCCAGCAGCCAAGGAGGAGCGGGGGGGCTCACAGATACGCAGTATTTT. It specifies CASSQGGAGGLTDTQYF.

The chain links TRBV6-5 to TRBJ2-3; D is undetermined. Germline CDR1 is MNHEY and CDR2 is SVGAGI. The V end lost 8 bases, the J end lost 2 bases, and 11 bases lay between the germline ends. The CDR3 is 13 amino acids. CDR3 region: CASLDRNTDTQYF. The CDR3 DNA reads TGTGCCAGCTTAGATAGAAACACAGATACGCAGTATTTT.

The genes are TRBV7-2 and TRBJ2-2, with D hard to call. Trimming removed 1 base from V and 6 bases from J, with 9 bases in between. Germline V gene sequence: CDR1 SGHTA, CDR2 FQGNSA. The CDR3 totals 14 residues. This chain's CDR3 is CASSLDWSAGELFF. CDR3 in DNA: TGTGCCAGCAGCTTAGATTGGAGTGCCGGGGAGCTGTTTTTT.

Turning to this clone: Distinct nucleotide sequences in the sample also encode this CDR3. V usage is TRBV7-9 and J usage is TRBJ1-2; 10 nucleotides agree with TRBD1. CDR1 is SEHNR and CDR2 is FQNEAQ in the germline V gene (reference sequence). After removal of 4 bases from V and 4 bases from J, the junction contained 6 bases not matched to a gene. CDR3 length: 15 residues. The CDR3 is CASSSNRDRGYGYTF. The CDR3 coding sequence is TGTGCCAGCAGCTCGAACCGGGACAGGGGCTATGGCTACACCTTC. Combining the CDR3 with reference TRBV7-9 and TRBJ1-2 gives the whole variable domain DTGVSQNPRHKITKRGQNVTFRCDPISEHNRLYWYRQTLGQGPEFLTYFQNEAQLEKSRLLSDRFSAERPKGSFSTLEIQRTEQGDSAMYLCASSSNRDRGYGYTFGSGTRLTVV.

The rearrangement uses TRBV20-1 and TRBJ2-3; D unclear. The germline V gene has CDR1 DFQATT and CDR2 SNEGSKA (reference sequence). The CDR3 is 11 residues long. V lost 5 bases and J lost 4, with 7 bases in between. The CDR3 spells CSAPLADTQYF. In nucleotides, the CDR3 is TGCAGTGCTCCATTAGCAGATACGCAGTATTTT.

This clone was seen more than once but under ten times. The chain carries TRBV7-2 and TRBJ2-7; D possibly corresponds to TRBD1 (6 bases). Germline V lookup: CDR1 SGHTA, CDR2 FQGNSA. Trimming removed 0 bases at V and 4 bases at J, with 10 bases between. There are 14 residues in the CDR3. The CDR3, as DNA: TGTGCCAGCAGCTTAGCGACCAGGGGTTACGAGCAGTACTTC. Amino acids: CASSLATRGYEQYF.

The chain employs TRBV5-1 and TRBJ2-7; 9 bases fit TRBD1. From germline, CDR1 is SGHRS and CDR2 YFSETQ. This CDR3 contains 15 residues. With 0 bases clipped from V and 5 bases from J, the junction kept 6 bases outside the gene matches. CDR3: CASSLDGQGRDEQYF. The CDR3, as DNA: TGCGCCAGCAGCTTGGATGGACAGGGGCGCGACGAGCAGTACTTC.

This rearrangement joins TRBV10-2 to TRBJ1-1, with D tentatively TRBD1 (5 bases). Trimming removed 4 bases from V and 5 bases from J, with 14 bases in between. The CDR3 is 14 amino acids. Germline V gene sequence: CDR1 WSHSY, CDR2 SAAADI. CDR3 nucleotides: TGCGCCAGCAGTGGGACATACCTTAGGACTGAAGCTTTCTTT. Translation gives CASSGTYLRTEAFF.

The chain carries TRBV3-1 (or the pseudogene TRBV3-2) and TRBJ1-6, with D perhaps matching TRBD1 (5 bases). V lost 6 bases, J lost 8 bases, and 17 bases lay in between. This CDR3 is built from 15 residues. The V gene's germline CDR1 is LGHDT and CDR2 YNNKEL (reference sequence). CDR3 in amino acids: CASSLGGGVDSPLHF. As DNA, the CDR3 is TGTGCCAGCAGTCTTGGGGGAGGGGTGGATTCACCCCTCCACTTT.

V and J are TRBV7-2 and TRBJ1-2, with a possible D match to TRBD1 (5 bases). V lost 8 bases and J lost 3, with 28 bases in between. This CDR3 has 18 amino acids. Germline V lookup: CDR1 SGHTA, CDR2 FQGNSA. The CDR3 DNA reads TGTGCCAGCGGGAGGGGAGGTTCAGGGTCCCAGAGACACTATGGCTACACCTTC. Translated: CASGRGGSGSQRHYGYTF.

The rearrangement joins TRBV5-1 to TRBJ2-7; D gene ambiguous. The V gene lost 3 bases and the J gene lost 0 bases, with 7 bases spanning the gap. CDR1 and CDR2 (germline): SGHRS, YFSETQ. This CDR3 spans 13 amino acids. CDR3 sequence (DNA): TGCGCCAGCAGCTCTAGAAACTCCTACGAGCAGTACTTC. Translated, it gives CASSSRNSYEQYF.